The rows below give T cell receptor beta chains drawn from one sample of a study of early T cells in non-severe SARS-CoV-2 infection. Using its own MiXCR run on the 5' RACE reads, TCRdb lists one record per CDR3 protein. The sample lists more than 70,000 distinct CDR3 sequences, 11% occurring once. The material was whole blood, obtained at baseline. The receptors come from an adult who was a healthcare worker with PCR-confirmed SARS-CoV-2 infection or an uninfected control (not recorded which). The CDR3 runs from the conserved cysteine through the conserved F or W. Each record gives: clone size, V gene, D gene, J gene, CDR3 DNA, CDR3 protein. The D gene is left open where the match is weak. Clone size is given for some rows only: seen once, a few or many times, or a class if the clone is expanded.

-	TRBV5-1	TRBD1	TRBJ2-2	TGCGCCAGCGCGACAGGGACCGGGGAGCTGTTTTTT	CASATGTGELFF
many	TRBV4-3	-	TRBJ2-7	TGCGCCAGCAGCCAAGATACCAGATCCTACGAGCAGTACTTC	CASSQDTRSYEQYF
-	TRBV20-1	-	TRBJ1-5	TGCAGTGCTATTGCCACGATCAATCAGCCCCAGCATTTT	CSAIATINQPQHF
many	TRBV2	TRBD2	TRBJ2-5	TGTGCCAGCACCCCCTCTGGACTAGCGGGGCAAGAGACCCAGTACTTC	CASTPSGLAGQETQYF
few	TRBV5-1	-	TRBJ1-1	TGCGCCAGCAGCGCAGCGACAGGTTCGAACACTGAAGCTTTCTTT	CASSAATGSNTEAFF
few	TRBV28	-	TRBJ2-2	TGTGCCAGCAGTCCAGGGAACACCGGGGAGCTGTTTTTT	CASSPGNTGELFF
few	TRBV11-2	TRBD2	TRBJ2-4	TGTGCCAGCAGCTCCGGTGGACTAGTGACAAACATTCAGTACTTC	CASSSGGLVTNIQYF
many	TRBV5-1	-	TRBJ1-2	TGCGCCAGCGCGAGGGATAACTATGGCTACACCTTC	CASARDNYGYTF
many	TRBV12-3/TRBV12-4	-	TRBJ2-2	TGTGCCAGCAGCCCAGAAGGACTCACCGGGGAGCTGTTTTTT	CASSPEGLTGELFF
-	TRBV18	-	TRBJ2-1	TGTGCCAGCTCATACGGCTCCCAGAGCTCCTACAATGAGCAGTTCTTC	CASSYGSQSSYNEQFF
few	TRBV3-1	-	TRBJ2-1	TGTGCCAGCAGCCCGGCTACGGGGGACAATGAGCAGTTCTTC	CASSPATGDNEQFF
few	TRBV18	-	TRBJ1-1	TGTGCCAGCTCACCGTATGGTTCGAACACTGAAGCTTTCTTT	CASSPYGSNTEAFF
-	TRBV7-3	-	TRBJ2-3	TGTGCCAGCAGCTTAATGGCAGGTTCAGATACGCAGTATTTT	CASSLMAGSDTQYF
-	TRBV3-1	-	TRBJ1-5	TGTGCCAGCAGCCAAGGGAGGCGGACGGGGCCCCAGCATTTT	CASSQGRRTGPQHF
few	TRBV11-3	-	TRBJ2-2	TGTGCCAGCAGTCCAGGGGTAGATCCCGGGGAGCTGTTTTTT	CASSPGVDPGELFF
-	TRBV19	-	TRBJ2-3	TGTGCCAGTAGTATAGAGAGGGAGTTGGTAGATACGCAGTATTTT	CASSIERELVDTQYF
-	TRBV6-6	TRBD1	TRBJ2-7	TGTGCCAGCAGTTATCGGGACAGGAGCTACGAGCAGTACTTC	CASSYRDRSYEQYF
few	TRBV3-1	-	TRBJ2-7	TGTGCCAGCAGCCAGGTTGGCCAGGGACTTCGCGAGCAGTACTTC	CASSQVGQGLREQYF
medium-sized	TRBV2	TRBD2	TRBJ2-7	TGTGCCAGCAGTGAATATAGCGGGGAGACCTCCTACGAGCAGTACTTC	CASSEYSGETSYEQYF
many	TRBV7-9	-	TRBJ1-2	TGTGCCAGCAGCTCCGGGTCCACAGTGAATGGCTACACCTTC	CASSSGSTVNGYTF
few	TRBV20-1	-	TRBJ1-1	TGCAGTGCGCCAAGGGGGGACACTGAAGCTTTCTTT	CSAPRGDTEAFF
-	TRBV6-1	-	TRBJ2-7	TGTGCCAGCACAGGGGTTGTTCCTCCGTACGAGCAGTACTTC	CASTGVVPPYEQYF
-	TRBV7-6	TRBD1	TRBJ2-1	TGTGCCAGCAGCTCAGCCCTTGAGGGGACAGGGCGAGACAATGAGCAGTTCTTC	CASSSALEGTGRDNEQFF
few	TRBV6-1	TRBD2	TRBJ2-5	TGTGCCAGCAACAAGAGACTAGCTCAAGAGACCCAGTACTTC	CASNKRLAQETQYF
few	TRBV28	-	TRBJ1-3	TGTGCCAGTACCGGGACCAGAGGAAACACCATATATTTT	CASTGTRGNTIYF
many	TRBV9	-	TRBJ2-3	TGTGCCAGCAGCGTTACGCTGGGACCCACAGATACGCAGTATTTT	CASSVTLGPTDTQYF
-	TRBV6-1	-	TRBJ1-5	TGTGCCAGCAGAACCGGACGGACACTAATCCCCCAGCATTTT	CASRTGRTLIPQHF
few	TRBV29-1	-	TRBJ1-4	TGCAGCGTTGTGGGCTTGGCGGGTGAAAAACTGTTTTTT	CSVVGLAGEKLFF
few	TRBV20-1	-	TRBJ1-1	TGCAGTGCTAGAGGGGGAGGTCAGGCTGAAGCTTTCTTT	CSARGGGQAEAFF
once	TRBV3-1	-	TRBJ1-4	TGTGCCAGCAGCCAAGGGAGCCGGTTTGCAACTAATGAAAAACTGTTTTTT	CASSQGSRFATNEKLFF
few	TRBV5-6	-	TRBJ2-1	TGTGCCAGCAGCTTAACGGACAATGAGCAGTTCTTC	CASSLTDNEQFF
-	TRBV20-1	-	TRBJ2-1	TGCAGTGCTAGAGTCTGGATGGATGAGCAGTTCTTC	CSARVWMDEQFF
-	TRBV30	-	TRBJ2-2	TGTGCCTGGCTACAGCGGAGCACCGGGGAGCTGTTTTTT	CAWLQRSTGELFF
few	TRBV10-3	-	TRBJ2-1	TGTGCCACCTCTCCGACAGGCAACAGGGATGAGCAGTTCTTC	CATSPTGNRDEQFF
many	TRBV7-2	TRBD1	TRBJ1-6	TGTGCCAGCAGTCGTACAGGGGTCGGCTCACCCCTCCACTTT	CASSRTGVGSPLHF
once	TRBV9	-	TRBJ1-1	TGTGCCAGCAGCGTGAGAGCATACACTGAAGCTTTCTTT	CASSVRAYTEAFF
-	TRBV2	-	TRBJ1-5	TGTGCCAGCAGTGAAGGCCCCCTTACAGGGACCAGGGGGCCCCAGCATTTT	CASSEGPLTGTRGPQHF
-	TRBV7-9	-	TRBJ1-1	TGTGCCAGCAGCTTAATAAGGTCGAGGGACCGGGGAACTGAAGCTTTCTTT	CASSLIRSRDRGTEAFF
-	TRBV4-2	-	TRBJ1-5	TGTGCCAGCAGCCAAGAACCCAGAACCAGCAATCAGCCCCAGCATTTT	CASSQEPRTSNQPQHF
-	TRBV14	TRBD2	TRBJ2-2	TGTGCCAGCAGCCAAACCCGCGGACTAGCCGGGGAGCTGTTTTTT	CASSQTRGLAGELFF
few	TRBV7-8	TRBD1	TRBJ2-7	TGTGCCAGCAGCTTAGATCAGGGGGACAGTGAGCAGTACTTC	CASSLDQGDSEQYF
few	TRBV20-1	TRBD2	TRBJ2-3	TGCAGTGCTAGATTCCTAGCGGGTAGGGATACGCAGTATTTT	CSARFLAGRDTQYF